This entry lists 20 T cell receptor beta chains sequenced from one sample in a study of blood T cell repertoires in COVID-19. Sequencing was performed with immunoSEQ multiplex PCR; in TCRdb, only in-frame clones are kept and a portion is missing. The sample carries under 65,000 clones, over 75% recorded once. Sequencing was done on a sample of peripheral blood. The receptors were sampled from a man at least 80 years old in a cohort sampled during active COVID-19.

This chain joins TRBV25-1 and TRBJ1-1; no definite D call. CDR3 length equals 12 residues. Trimming cost V 3 bases and J 6 bases, with 8 bases left between them. In germline, CDR1 is MGHDK, CDR2 SYGVNS. This CDR3 is CASSDLVAEAFF. The DNA for the CDR3 is TGTGCCAGCAGTGACTTAGTGGCTGAAGCTTTCTTT.

The chain links TRBV4-3 to TRBJ1-4; 9 bases line up with TRBD1. Germline values: CDR1 LGHNA, CDR2 YSLEER. The V gene end was trimmed by 3 bases and the J gene end by 6 bases; junction bases not matched to a gene: 5. The length of the CDR3 is 15 residues. The CDR3 nucleotides are TGCGCCAGCAGCCAGGACAGGGGCGGCTATGAAAAACTGTTTTTT. Its translation: CASSQDRGGYEKLFF.

V gene TRBV4-1 combines with J gene TRBJ1-1, with TRBD1 matching over 9 bases. J was trimmed by 3 bases and V by 1 base; bases with no gene match: 6. In germline, CDR1 is MGHRA, CDR2 YSYEKL. This CDR3 has 16 amino acids. CDR3 sequence: CASSQGTGVGDTEAFF. CDR3 sequence (DNA): TGCGCCAGCAGCCAAGGGACAGGGGTGGGGGACACTGAAGCTTTCTTT.

This chain joins TRBV10-2 and TRBJ2-3, with 12 positions matching TRBD2. This CDR3 comprises 15 residues. The germline V gene has CDR1 WSHSY and CDR2 SAAADI. V dropped 4 bases and J dropped 8; count of bases not matched to a gene: 7. CDR3 amino acids: CASSVDLAGGGTQYF. CDR3 in DNA: TGCGCCAGCAGTGTTGACCTAGCGGGGGGGGGTACGCAGTATTTT.

This sequence joins TRBV6-1 and TRBJ1-2, with 7 bases lining up with TRBD1. The CDR3 covers 13 residues. V gave up 2 bases and J gave up 6 bases; unmatched junction bases: 3. Germline V lookup: CDR1 MNHNS, CDR2 SASEGT. CDR3 sequence (DNA): TGTGCCAGCAGTGAAACAGGGGTTGATGGCTACACCTTC. It is translated as CASSETGVDGYTF.

The genes are TRBV5-4 and TRBJ1-6, with D tentatively TRBD1 (5 bases). Germline CDR1 SGHNT, CDR2 YYREEE (reference sequence). Trimming shortened V by 0 bases and J by 9 bases, and 10 bases separated the two germline ends. There are 14 residues in the CDR3. DNA of the CDR3: TGTGCCAGCAGCTTGGAAGGTAGGGGTTCACCCCTCCACTTT. It translates to CASSLEGRGSPLHF.

This clone was recorded only once. The V and J genes are TRBV5-1 and TRBJ2-7; TRBD1 matches at 9 bases. Germline values: CDR1 SGHRS, CDR2 YFSETQ. V lost 4 bases and J lost 3; bases outside the gene matches: 8. The CDR3 is 15 residues long. The CDR3 sequence: CASSARTGEFYEQYF. CDR3 bases: TGCGCCAGCAGCGCGCGGACAGGGGAGTTCTACGAGCAGTACTTC.

The chain uses TRBV7-9 and TRBJ1-5; D possibly corresponds to TRBD1 (6 bases). The length of the CDR3 is 14 residues. Trimming took off 2 bases at V and 5 bases at J, with 10 bases between the two ends. Germline CDR1 and CDR2: SEHNR and FQNEAQ (reference sequence). The CDR3 loop reads CASSLKGGDQPQHF. The CDR3 DNA follows: TGTGCCAGCAGCTTAAAGGGGGGGGATCAGCCCCAGCATTTT.

The V gene is TRBV9, the J gene TRBJ2-5, with 7 bases aligning to TRBD2. Germline trimming cut 0 bases from V and 4 bases from J; bases unmatched to any gene: 12. The germline CDR1 and CDR2 sequences are SGDLS and YYNGEE. The CDR3 covers 17 residues. The CDR3 DNA reads as TGTGCCAGCAGCGTAGCTACGGGGCGGGAGAAGGGAGAGACCCAGTACTTC. Translating it yields CASSVATGREKGETQYF.

The chain employs TRBV30 and TRBJ2-2, with a possible D match to TRBD1 (5 bases). From germline, CDR1 is GTSNPN and CDR2 SVGIG (reference sequence). The CDR3 contains 15 residues. The V gene lost 0 bases and the J gene lost 7 bases, with 15 bases spanning the gap. CDR3 sequence: CAWSVPGRESGELFF. In nucleotides, the CDR3 is TGTGCCTGGAGTGTACCCGGCAGGGAAAGCGGGGAGCTGTTTTTT.

This clone was observed a single time. V is TRBV15 and J is TRBJ1-4; 7 bases match TRBD1. With 0 bases clipped from V and 3 bases from J, the junction kept 1 base outside the gene matches. This CDR3 spans 15 amino acids. Germline loops: CDR1 LNHNV, CDR2 YYDKDF (reference sequence). This CDR3 reads CATSRDQGANEKLFF. CDR3 coding DNA: TGTGCCACCAGCAGAGATCAGGGGGCTAATGAAAAACTGTTTTTT.

This chain links TRBV6-5 with TRBJ2-3, with a tentative D call TRBD2 (6 bases). CDR1 and CDR2 from the germline V gene are MNHEY and SVGAGI. V was shortened by 7 bases and J by 2 bases, with 10 bases between the two germline ends. The CDR3 has 13 amino acids. The CDR3 bases are TGTGCCAGCAAACCGGGGGACACAGATACGCAGTATTTT. It specifies CASKPGDTDTQYF.

The CDR3 bases are TGTGCCAGCAGCTGGGACAGGGCATTTCTTAACACTGAAGCTTTCTTT. Translated, it gives CASSWDRAFLNTEAFF. The genes are TRBV5-8 and TRBJ1-1; 9 positions match TRBD1. V lost 3 bases, J lost 2 bases, and 8 bases stayed unmatched. Per germline, CDR1 SGHTS and CDR2 YDEGEE. The CDR3 is 16 amino acids.

The chain employs TRBV5-8 and TRBJ2-1; 7 bases line up with TRBD2. Germline CDR1 reads SGHTS; CDR2 reads YDEGEE. Trimming took 1 base from V and 3 from J; bases not matched to a gene: 4. The CDR3 sequence is 15 residues long. The DNA for the CDR3 is TGTGCCAGCAGCTTGTCGGGGGGAGACTACAATGAGCAGTTCTTC. This encodes CASSLSGGDYNEQFF.

The chain employs TRBV18 and TRBJ2-5, with 12 bases aligning to TRBD2. The V segment lost 3 bases and the J segment 2 bases; nucleotides outside the gene matches: 10. The germline CDR1 and CDR2 sequences are KGHSH and LQKENI. This CDR3 contains 18 residues. This chain's CDR3 is CASSPRLAGGQGQETQYF. DNA of the CDR3: TGTGCCAGCTCACCTCGTCTAGCGGGGGGGCAGGGACAAGAGACCCAGTACTTC.

The chain has TRBV4-3 and TRBJ1-2; 8 bases map to TRBD1. The CDR3 loop spans 14 amino acids. Germline lookup yields CDR1 LGHNA and CDR2 YSLEER. Trimming cost V 3 bases and J 6 bases; bases outside gene matches: 6. This CDR3 reads CASSQADRDHGYTF. DNA for the CDR3: TGCGCCAGCAGCCAGGCGGACAGGGATCATGGCTACACCTTC.

The chain recombines TRBV11-2 with TRBJ2-7; no firm D call. The length of the CDR3 is 14 residues. V was shortened by 0 bases and J by 0 bases, with 6 bases between the two germline ends. CDR1 and CDR2 from the germline V gene are SGHAT and FQNNGV. This chain's CDR3 is CASSLERSSYEQYF. CDR3 in DNA: TGTGCCAGCAGCTTAGAGCGGAGCTCCTACGAGCAGTACTTC.

J is TRBJ1-4 and V is TRBV7-9; no definite D call. The CDR3 totals 16 residues. Trimming pared 2 bases from V and 6 bases from J, leaving 16 bases between. Germline CDR1 is SEHNR and CDR2 is FQNEAQ (reference sequence). The CDR3 is CASSLFIDAGYEKLFF. CDR3 nucleotides: TGTGCCAGCAGCTTATTTATCGATGCGGGATATGAAAAACTGTTTTTT. The full variable domain, completed using reference TRBV7-9 and TRBJ1-4, is DTGVSQNPRHKITKRGQNVTFRCDPISEHNRLYWYRQTLGQGPEFLTYFQNEAQLEKSRLLSDRFSAERPKGSFSTLEIQRTEQGDSAMYLCASSLFIDAGYEKLFFGSGTQLSVL.

The chain carries TRBV7-2 and TRBJ1-6; TRBD1 is a possible D gene (5 bases). This CDR3 is 16 amino acids long. The V gene's germline CDR1 is SGHTA and CDR2 FQGNSA. Trimming took off 5 bases at V and 9 bases at J, with 20 bases between the two ends. The CDR3: CASSPRWGVRGSPLHF. The DNA for the CDR3 is TGTGCCAGCAGCCCCCGGTGGGGGGTAAGGGGTTCACCCCTCCACTTT.

The J gene is TRBJ1-3, the V gene TRBV12-5; 8 positions match TRBD1. There are 20 residues in the CDR3. Germline-derived CDR1 and CDR2 are LGHNT and FRNRAP. Trimming at V came to 0 bases and at J to 2 bases, leaving 15 bases not matched to a gene. The CDR3: CASGLVEKNRGSVPGNTIYF. CDR3 DNA sequence: TGTGCTAGTGGTTTGGTAGAGAAAAACAGGGGGTCCGTCCCTGGAAACACCATATATTTT.